One and the same sample provided the 22 T cell receptor beta chains below, sequenced in a study of T cells expressing NK-cell markers (dated by TCRdb to about 2020). The library was generated by 5' RACE. For sequencing, an Illumina HiSeq 2000 was employed. The reads underwent TCRdb reprocessing, giving one record for each CDR3 protein sequence and no DNA. The table held for this sample gives around 280,000 distinct CDR3 sequences. The top ten clones comprise roughly 0.4% of the sample. The source material was blood T cells: a sorted CD56 or NKG2C T cell subset, CD4+ or CD8+ T cells, or bulk PBMC T cells (not recorded which). The origin of the receptors is a man between 18 and 29 years old in good health. Donor details come from another sample of the same person, matched by shared clones.

The CDR3 loop reads CASRRQGAGEQYF. V and J are TRBV12-3 or TRBV12-4 and TRBJ2-7; without DNA, the TCRdb call of TRBD1 cannot be checked. The CDR3 is made up of 13 amino acids.

This chain joins TRBV20-1 and TRBJ2-5. This CDR3 comprises 15 residues. CDR1 is DFQATT, CDR2 SNEGSKA, per germline (reference sequence). CDR3 in amino acids: CSARDSQTVEETQYF.

The chain employs TRBV5-1 and TRBJ2-7; TCRdb outputs TRBD2, but without DNA this stays unchecked. There are 16 residues in the CDR3. The germline CDR1 and CDR2 sequences are SGHRS and YFSETQ. The CDR3 protein is CASSPGTSGRGYEQYF.

The chain uses TRBV5-1 and TRBJ2-5; TCRdb indicates TRBD2, and absent DNA this call remains unverified. CDR3 length: 16 residues. Germline CDR1 SGHRS, CDR2 YFSETQ. This CDR3 reads CASSLDALAGLETQYF.

The V gene is TRBV10-3, the J gene TRBJ2-7; TCRdb gives TRBD1 as the D gene, but with no DNA this cannot be confirmed. Germline CDR1 is ENHRY and CDR2 is SYGVKD. The CDR3 is 12 amino acids. CDR3 in amino acids: CATRTGSYEQYF.

This chain joins TRBV19 and TRBJ2-1; TCRdb's D call of TRBD2 is untestable without DNA. Germline CDR1 LNHDA, CDR2 SQIVND (reference sequence). This CDR3 is built from 16 residues. Here the CDR3 reads CASSTSSGGGYNEQFF.

The rearrangement links TRBV28 to TRBJ2-2; the TCRdb D gene call, TRBD1, has no DNA to confirm it. Germline CDR1 reads MDHEN; CDR2 reads SYDVKM. This CDR3 spans 14 amino acids. Here the CDR3 reads CASSPQDGLGELFF.

The rearrangement joins TRBV12-3 or TRBV12-4 to TRBJ1-2. This CDR3 contains 11 residues. The chain's CDR3 is CASNRLSGYTF.

This chain links TRBV12-3 or TRBV12-4 with TRBJ1-1; the TCRdb call, TRBD1, lacks DNA for checking. This CDR3 is built from 14 residues. The CDR3: CASNTGQGGAEAFF.

The chain recombines TRBV27 with TRBJ1-6; TCRdb proposes TRBD1, but this gene call is untestable without DNA. This CDR3 has 13 residues. Germline V gene data show CDR1 as MNHEY and CDR2 as SMNVEV (reference sequence). The CDR3 is CASSLSGQFPLHF.

The chain employs TRBV12-3 or TRBV12-4 and TRBJ2-1; TCRdb gives TRBD2 as the D gene, but with no DNA this cannot be confirmed. This CDR3 comprises 16 residues. CDR3 amino acids: CASSPYEGGPHNEQFF.

The V and J genes are TRBV4-2 and TRBJ2-1; TCRdb designates TRBD2, a call that cannot be tested without DNA. This CDR3 spans 17 amino acids. Germline V gene lookup returns CDR1 LGHNA and CDR2 YNFKEQ. CDR3 protein: CASSHLLTSGRGNEQFF.

V is TRBV7-9 and J is TRBJ2-7; TCRdb names TRBD2, which stays unverified in the absence of DNA. The germline V gene has CDR1 SEHNR and CDR2 FQNEAQ (reference sequence). There are 14 residues in the CDR3. CDR3 amino acids: CASSRILAGYEQYF.

The rearrangement links TRBV12-3 or TRBV12-4 to TRBJ1-2; without DNA, the TCRdb call of TRBD1 cannot be checked. The CDR3 is 14 amino acids. CDR3 amino acids: CASSLVGTVYGYTF.

Here the CDR3 reads CASRPGGPSTGELFF. The rearrangement uses TRBV12-3 or TRBV12-4 and TRBJ2-2; TCRdb indicates TRBD2, and absent DNA this call remains unverified. CDR3 length equals 15 residues.

The V and J genes are TRBV9 and TRBJ2-1. The CDR3 loop spans 17 amino acids. Per germline, CDR1 SGDLS and CDR2 YYNGEE. The CDR3 sequence is CASSVDLTHRGYNEQFF.

The chain is built from TRBV12-3 or TRBV12-4 and TRBJ2-1; as DNA is missing, the TRBD2 call by TCRdb cannot be tested. The length of the CDR3 is 15 residues. The CDR3 is CASSLARRVWNEQFF.

V usage is TRBV7-3 and J usage is TRBJ2-7; TCRdb names TRBD2, which stays unverified in the absence of DNA. CDR3 length: 14 amino acids. Looked up from germline, CDR1 is SGHTA and CDR2 is FQGTGA. The CDR3 loop reads CASSTTSETYEQYF.

CDR3 residues: CSARESQGHYGYTF. The V gene is TRBV20-1, the J gene TRBJ1-2. This CDR3 is built from 14 residues. Looked up from germline, CDR1 is DFQATT and CDR2 is SNEGSKA (reference sequence).

The rearrangement joins TRBV20-1 to TRBJ2-1; with no DNA, the TCRdb D assignment of TRBD1 cannot be verified. Germline values: CDR1 DFQATT, CDR2 SNEGSKA (reference sequence). This CDR3 is built from 14 residues. The CDR3 here is CSAHGGRGSNEQFF.

The J gene is TRBJ2-7, the V gene TRBV15; TCRdb designates TRBD1, a call that cannot be tested without DNA. CDR1 LNHNV and CDR2 YYDKDF come from the germline V gene (reference sequence). This CDR3 has 15 residues. CDR3 amino acids: CATSRGGQGAHEQYF.

This chain connects TRBV20-1 to TRBJ2-5; the D call of TRBD2 rests on TCRdb alone, since no DNA is present to check it. This CDR3 region has 15 residues. Germline CDR1 is DFQATT and CDR2 is SNEGSKA (reference sequence). The CDR3 loop is CSASRLAGVGETQYF.